The 3 T cell receptor beta chains presented below share a single source sample, sequenced in a study of blood T cell repertoires in COVID-19. The data were produced by immunoSEQ multiplex PCR, yet TCRdb's version contains in-frame clones alone and is incomplete. The sample lists more than 80,000 clones; roughly 90% were seen once. The specimen sequenced was peripheral blood. The receptors derive from a man at least 80 years old with acute or convalescent COVID-19.

The chain has TRBV5-6 and TRBJ2-5; D remains unclear. This CDR3 is 16 amino acids long. Trimming stripped 0 bases from V and 4 bases from J, with 16 bases between. Germline-derived CDR1 and CDR2 are SGHDT and YYEEEE. Here the CDR3 reads CASSLVGRRRSETQYF. CDR3 nucleotides: TGTGCCAGCAGCTTGGTCGGCAGGCGCCGCTCAGAGACCCAGTACTTC.

This clone was counted a single time. The CDR3 loop is CASGTSGRWETQYF. The DNA for the CDR3 is TGTGCCAGCGGTACTAGCGGGAGGTGGGAGACCCAGTACTTC. This chain joins TRBV6-5 and TRBJ2-5, with 12 bases matching TRBD2. The germline gives CDR1 MNHEY, CDR2 SVGAGI. This CDR3 is 14 amino acids long. The V segment lost 8 bases and the J segment 5 bases; nucleotides outside the gene matches: 6.

The genes are TRBV5-6 and TRBJ1-2; no firm D call. Germline CDR1 SGHDT, CDR2 YYEEEE. This CDR3 contains 13 residues. Trimming stripped 4 bases from V and 8 bases from J, with 15 bases between. The CDR3 spells CASSPSYTLGYTF. CDR3 DNA: TGTGCCAGCAGCCCTAGCTATACCTTGGGCTACACCTTC.